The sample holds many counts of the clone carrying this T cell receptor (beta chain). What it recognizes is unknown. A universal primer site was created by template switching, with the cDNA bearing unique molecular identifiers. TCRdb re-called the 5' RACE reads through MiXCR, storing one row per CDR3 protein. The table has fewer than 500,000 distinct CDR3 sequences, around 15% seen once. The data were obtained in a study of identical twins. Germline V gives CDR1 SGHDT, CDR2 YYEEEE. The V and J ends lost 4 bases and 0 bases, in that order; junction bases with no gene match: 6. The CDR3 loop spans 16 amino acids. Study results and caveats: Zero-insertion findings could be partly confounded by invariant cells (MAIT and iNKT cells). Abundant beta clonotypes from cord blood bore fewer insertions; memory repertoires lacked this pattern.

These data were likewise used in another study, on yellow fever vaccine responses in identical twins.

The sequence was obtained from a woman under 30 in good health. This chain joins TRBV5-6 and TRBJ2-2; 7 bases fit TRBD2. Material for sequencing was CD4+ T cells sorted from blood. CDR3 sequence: CASSGGGLTNTGELFF. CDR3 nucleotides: TGTGCCAGCAGCGGCGGGGGACTGACGAACACCGGGGAGCTGTTTTTT. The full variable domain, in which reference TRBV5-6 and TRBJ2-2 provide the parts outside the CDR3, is DAGVTQSPTHLIKTRGQQVTLRCSPKSGHDTVSWYQQALGQGPQFIFQYYEEEERQRGNFPDRFSGHQFPNYSSELNVNALLLGDSALYLCASSGGGLTNTGELFFGEGSRLTVL.